This T cell receptor beta chain originates from a study of cytomegalovirus exposure and HLA in healthy donors. Overall study context: One earlier analysis, a look at around 180 million T cells, found more than 100 million unique TCR beta sequences. The study, taken as a whole, reports: The analysis excluded some indistinguishable V segments, including TRBV6-2 and TRBV6-3. Listed as cytomegalovirus-associated were roughly 180 TCR beta chains.

The CDR3 consists of 14 residues. Per the germline V gene, CDR1 is SGDLS and CDR2 is YYNGEE. The germline V and J ends were trimmed by 5 bases and 3 bases, with 14 bases remaining between them. The PCR was carried out with 60 Vbeta primers and 13 Jbeta primers. TCRdb's table, derived via immunoSEQ multiplex PCR, lists solely in-frame clones and lacks some. The data show 200,000 to 250,000 clones, roughly 70% seen once. To note about this clone: Its antigen is unknown.

This chain connects TRBV9 to TRBJ1-2; D unresolved. The TCR sequence derives from a woman aged 30 to 39 in good health and CMV-seronegative. Sequenced input: PBMCs. CDR3: CASSGESGDYGYTF. In DNA form, the CDR3 reads TGTGCCAGCAGTGGTGAATCGGGAGACTATGGCTACACCTTC. Combining the CDR3 with reference TRBV9 and TRBJ1-2 gives the whole variable domain DSGVTQTPKHLITATGQRVTLRCSPRSGDLSVYWYQQSLDQGLQFLIQYYNGEERAKGNILERFSAQQFPDLHSELNLSSLELGDSALYFCASSGESGDYGYTFGSGTRLTVV.